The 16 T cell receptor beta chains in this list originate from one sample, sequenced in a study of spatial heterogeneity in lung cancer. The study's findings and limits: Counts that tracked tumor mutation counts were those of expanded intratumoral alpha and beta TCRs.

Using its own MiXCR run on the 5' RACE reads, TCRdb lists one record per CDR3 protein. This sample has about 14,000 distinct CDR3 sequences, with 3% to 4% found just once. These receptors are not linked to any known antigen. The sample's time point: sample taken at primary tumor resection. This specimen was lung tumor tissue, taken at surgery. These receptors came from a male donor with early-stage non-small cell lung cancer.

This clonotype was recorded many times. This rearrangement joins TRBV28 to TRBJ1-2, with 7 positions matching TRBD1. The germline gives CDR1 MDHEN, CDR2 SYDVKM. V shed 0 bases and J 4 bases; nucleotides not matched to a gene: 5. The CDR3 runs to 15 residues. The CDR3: CASSLWSAGGYGYTF. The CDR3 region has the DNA TGTGCCAGCAGTTTATGGTCCGCAGGGGGCTATGGCTACACCTTC.

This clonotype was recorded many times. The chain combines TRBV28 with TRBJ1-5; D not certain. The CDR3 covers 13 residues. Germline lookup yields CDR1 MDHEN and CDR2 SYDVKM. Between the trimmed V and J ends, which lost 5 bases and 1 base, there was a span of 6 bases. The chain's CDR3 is CASSIQSNQPQHF. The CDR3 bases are TGTGCCAGCAGTATCCAGAGCAATCAGCCCCAGCATTTT.

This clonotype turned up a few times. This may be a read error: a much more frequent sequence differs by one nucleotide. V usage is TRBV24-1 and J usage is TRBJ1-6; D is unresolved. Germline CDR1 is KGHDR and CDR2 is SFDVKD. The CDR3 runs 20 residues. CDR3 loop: CATSEPLVDNGGSYNSPLNF. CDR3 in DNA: TGTGCCACCAGTGAACCCTTAGTCGACAACGGCGGCTCCTATAATTCACCCCTCAACTTT.

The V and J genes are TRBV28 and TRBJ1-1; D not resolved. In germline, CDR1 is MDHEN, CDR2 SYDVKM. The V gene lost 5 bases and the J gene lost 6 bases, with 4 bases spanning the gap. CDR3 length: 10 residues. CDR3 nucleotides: TGTGCCAGCAGTAGGGCTGAAGCTTTCTTT. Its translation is CASSRAEAFF.

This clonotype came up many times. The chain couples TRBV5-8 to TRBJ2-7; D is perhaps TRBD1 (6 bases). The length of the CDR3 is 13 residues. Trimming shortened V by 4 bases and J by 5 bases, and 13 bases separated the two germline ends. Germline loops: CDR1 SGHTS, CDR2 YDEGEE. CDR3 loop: CASSGGYRDEQYF. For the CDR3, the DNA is TGTGCCAGCAGCGGAGGCTACAGGGACGAGCAGTACTTC.

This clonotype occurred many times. The CDR3 sequence is CASSLAGAYEQYF. The CDR3 nucleotides are TGTGCCAGCAGCTTAGCCGGGGCCTACGAGCAGTACTTC. The chain is built from TRBV7-6 and TRBJ2-7, with a weak D call TRBD2 (5 bases). CDR1 and CDR2 (germline): SGHVS, FNYEAQ. The CDR3 has 13 amino acids. V lost 0 bases and J 2 bases, leaving 5 bases between the germline ends.

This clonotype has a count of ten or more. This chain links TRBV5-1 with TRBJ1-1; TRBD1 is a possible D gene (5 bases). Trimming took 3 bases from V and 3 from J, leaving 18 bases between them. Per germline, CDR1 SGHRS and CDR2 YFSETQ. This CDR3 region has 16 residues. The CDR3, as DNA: TGCGCCAGCAGCTCTAGAAGCGGGGCATCGTACACTGAAGCTTTCTTT. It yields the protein CASSSRSGASYTEAFF.

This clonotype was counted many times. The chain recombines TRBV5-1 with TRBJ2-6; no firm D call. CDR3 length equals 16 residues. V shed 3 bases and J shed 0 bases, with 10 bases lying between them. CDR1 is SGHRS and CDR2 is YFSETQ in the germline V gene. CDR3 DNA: TGCGCCAGCAGCTCCCAACCGATCTCTGGGGCCAACGTCCTGACTTTC. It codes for CASSSQPISGANVLTF. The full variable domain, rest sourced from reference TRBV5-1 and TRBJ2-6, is KAGVTQTPRYLIKTRGQQVTLSCSPISGHRSVSWYQQTPGQGLQFLFEYFSETQRNKGNFPGRFSGRQFSNSRSEMNVSTLELGDSALYLCASSSQPISGANVLTFGAGSRLTVL.

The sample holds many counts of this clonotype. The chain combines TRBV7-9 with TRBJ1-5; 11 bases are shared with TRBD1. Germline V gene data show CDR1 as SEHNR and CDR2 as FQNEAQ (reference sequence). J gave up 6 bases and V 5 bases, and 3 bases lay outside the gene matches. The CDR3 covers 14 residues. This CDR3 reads CASSTDRGRQPQHF. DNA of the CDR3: TGTGCCAGCAGCACGGACAGGGGGCGTCAGCCCCAGCATTTT.

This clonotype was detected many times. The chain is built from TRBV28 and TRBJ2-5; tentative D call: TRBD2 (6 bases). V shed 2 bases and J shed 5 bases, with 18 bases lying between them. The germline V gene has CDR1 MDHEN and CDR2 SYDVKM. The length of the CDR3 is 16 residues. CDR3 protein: CASSLVPGRGGETQYF. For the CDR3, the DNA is TGTGCCAGCAGTTTAGTTCCGGGGCGCGGAGGGGAGACCCAGTACTTC.

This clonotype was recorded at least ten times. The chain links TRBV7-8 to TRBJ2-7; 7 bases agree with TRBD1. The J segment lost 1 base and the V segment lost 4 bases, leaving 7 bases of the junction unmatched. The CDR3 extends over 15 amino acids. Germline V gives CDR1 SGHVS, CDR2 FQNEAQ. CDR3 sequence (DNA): TGTGCCAGCAGCTCTTGGACAGGCATGTCCTACGAGCAGTACTTC. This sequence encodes CASSSWTGMSYEQYF.

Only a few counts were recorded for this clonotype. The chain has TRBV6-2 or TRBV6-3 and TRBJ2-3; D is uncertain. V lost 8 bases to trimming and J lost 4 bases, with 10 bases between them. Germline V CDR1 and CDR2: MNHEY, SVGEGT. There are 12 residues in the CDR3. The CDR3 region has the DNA TGTGCCAGCGGTCGAGCTGCAGATACGCAGTATTTT. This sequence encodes CASGRAADTQYF.

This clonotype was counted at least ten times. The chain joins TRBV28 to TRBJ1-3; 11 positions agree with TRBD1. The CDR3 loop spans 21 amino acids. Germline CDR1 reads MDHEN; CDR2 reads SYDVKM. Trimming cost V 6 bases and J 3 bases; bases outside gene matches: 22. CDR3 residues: CASSELWSGQGAVVNGNTIYF. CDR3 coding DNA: TGTGCCAGCAGCGAACTCTGGAGTGGACAGGGGGCGGTAGTTAATGGAAACACCATATATTTT.

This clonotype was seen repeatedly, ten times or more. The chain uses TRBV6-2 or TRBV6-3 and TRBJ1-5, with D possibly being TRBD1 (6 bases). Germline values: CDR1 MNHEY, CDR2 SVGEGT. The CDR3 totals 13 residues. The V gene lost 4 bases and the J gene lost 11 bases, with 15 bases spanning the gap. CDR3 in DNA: TGTGCCAGCAGTTCAGGGGTGGTTTCGGCCCAGCATTTT. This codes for CASSSGVVSAQHF.

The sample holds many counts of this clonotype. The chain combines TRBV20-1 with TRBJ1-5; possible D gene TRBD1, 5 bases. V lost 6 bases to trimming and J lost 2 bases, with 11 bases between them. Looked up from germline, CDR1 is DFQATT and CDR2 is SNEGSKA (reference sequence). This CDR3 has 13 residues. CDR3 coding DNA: TGCAGTGCATCGGACACCGGCAATCAGCCCCAGCATTTT. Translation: CSASDTGNQPQHF.

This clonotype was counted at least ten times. CDR3 residues: CASSPREAEQYF. CDR3 in DNA: TGTGCCAGCAGCCCTCGGGAAGCCGAGCAGTACTTC. The genes are TRBV12-3 or TRBV12-4 and TRBJ2-7; tentative D call: TRBD2 (5 bases). V lost 6 bases, J lost 6 bases, and 12 bases lay in between. This CDR3 spans 12 amino acids.